What follows are 20 T cell receptor beta chains derived from one specimen sequenced in a study of control samples from healthy donors and cancer patients. Generated by immunoSEQ multiplex PCR, the TCRdb table keeps only in-frame clones and is missing some. The table includes about 55,000 clones, 85% to 95% detected once. Source material: blood. The origin of the receptors is a young man in good health.

V gene TRBV5-1 combines with J gene TRBJ2-7; 7 nucleotides match TRBD2. Trimming cost V 0 bases and J 3 bases; bases outside gene matches: 9. Germline V gene data show CDR1 as SGHRS and CDR2 as YFSETQ. The CDR3 covers 16 residues. The CDR3 region is CASSLAGSGLNYEQYF. In DNA, the CDR3 is TGCGCCAGCAGCTTGGCCGGTAGCGGGCTTAACTACGAGCAGTACTTC. Variable domain in full (rest from reference TRBV5-1 and TRBJ2-7): KAGVTQTPRYLIKTRGQQVTLSCSPISGHRSVSWYQQTPGQGLQFLFEYFSETQRNKGNFPGRFSGRQFSNSRSEMNVSTLELGDSALYLCASSLAGSGLNYEQYFGPGTRLTVT.

V is TRBV6-5 and J is TRBJ2-3, with TRBD1 matching 8 bases. Trimming removed 0 bases from V and 4 bases from J; junction bases left unmatched: 6. The CDR3 is 16 amino acids. Germline V gene lookup returns CDR1 MNHEY and CDR2 SVGAGI. CDR3 DNA sequence: TGTGCCAGCAGTTACTCCCAGGGGGCAGCGGCAGATACGCAGTATTTT. It is translated as CASSYSQGAAADTQYF.

The rearrangement links TRBV11-3 to TRBJ2-7; D may match TRBD1 or TRBD2 (7 bases each). Per the germline V gene, CDR1 is SGHNT and CDR2 is YENEEA. Trimming took off 1 base at V and 6 bases at J, with 10 bases between the two ends. The CDR3 spans 13 residues. The CDR3 bases are TGTGCCAGCAGCTTAGGGGAGGGGGCCGAGCAGTACTTC. Amino acid sequence: CASSLGEGAEQYF.

The chain joins TRBV24-1 to TRBJ2-7; maybe TRBD1 (6 bases). CDR1 KGHDR and CDR2 SFDVKD come from the germline V gene. Trimming removed 2 bases at V and 5 bases at J, with 9 bases between. The CDR3 extends over 13 amino acids. CDR3 sequence: CATSDSHRDEQYF. CDR3 sequence (DNA): TGTGCCACCAGTGATTCTCACAGGGACGAGCAGTACTTC.

This chain joins TRBV4-1 and TRBJ2-7, with 8 bases fitting TRBD1. CDR3 length equals 15 residues. From germline, CDR1 is MGHRA and CDR2 YSYEKL. The V segment lost 2 bases and the J segment 3 bases; nucleotides outside the gene matches: 6. CDR3: CASSQLDRGVYEQYF. For the CDR3, the DNA is TGCGCCAGCAGCCAACTAGACAGGGGAGTCTACGAGCAGTACTTC.

This clone was seen more than once but under ten times. DNA of the CDR3: TGTGCCAGCAGCCTTTTAGCTACAGGGCGTGAGCAGTTCTTC. Its translation: CASSLLATGREQFF. The chain links TRBV27 to TRBJ2-1; tentative D call: TRBD1 (6 bases). This CDR3 is 14 amino acids long. V lost 6 bases to trimming and J lost 9 bases, with 18 bases between them. Germline V CDR1 and CDR2: MNHEY, SMNVEV (reference sequence).

J is TRBJ2-1 and V is TRBV7-9; 11 positions match TRBD2. After removal of 1 base from V and 10 bases from J, the junction contained 15 bases not matched to a gene. Germline CDR1 SEHNR, CDR2 FQNEAQ (reference sequence). The CDR3 spans 18 residues. As DNA, the CDR3 is TGTGCCAGCAGCTTAGATGGGGGGACTAGCGGTCGGGGTAACGAGCAGTTCTTC. Translation: CASSLDGGTSGRGNEQFF.

With regard to this clone: The sample holds other DNA sequences that translate to the same CDR3. The chain uses TRBV7-9 and TRBJ2-1; D perhaps matches TRBD2 (6 bases). This CDR3 comprises 17 residues. Trimming took 4 bases from V and 2 from J, leaving 18 bases between them. Germline-derived CDR1 and CDR2 are SEHNR and FQNEAQ (reference sequence). This chain's CDR3 is CASSSARGSGTYNEQFF. The DNA for the CDR3 is TGTGCCAGCAGCTCCGCCCGGGGTAGCGGAACCTACAATGAGCAGTTCTTC.

On this clone itself: At one end, the junction sequence differs from germline, possibly due to a read error. The genes are TRBV24-1 and TRBJ2-2; D is ambiguous. This CDR3 spans 11 amino acids. Germline V gene lookup returns CDR1 KGHDR and CDR2 SFDVKD. This CDR3 reads CATSVLGELFF. The CDR3 DNA is TGTGCCACCAGTGTTTTGGGGGAGCTGTTTTTT.

The CDR3 loop reads CASSPRGETQYF. The CDR3 DNA reads as TGTGCCAGCAGCCCTCGGGGGGAGACCCAGTACTTC. V gene TRBV11-2 combines with J gene TRBJ2-5, with a weak D call TRBD2 (6 bases). The germline CDR1 and CDR2 sequences are SGHAT and FQNNGV. V gave up 5 bases and J gave up 5 bases, with 9 bases separating them. The CDR3 length is 12 residues.

In its sample, this clone was seen once. J is TRBJ1-2 and V is TRBV6-5, with 10 bases identical to TRBD1. J was trimmed by 3 bases and V by 5 bases; bases with no gene match: 6. The CDR3 is 15 residues long. CDR1 and CDR2 (germline): MNHEY, SVGAGI. CDR3 nucleotide sequence: TGTGCCAGCAGTAACTATGGGACAGGGGACTATGGCTACACCTTC. Protein product: CASSNYGTGDYGYTF.

This chain links TRBV14 with TRBJ2-1; a weak D match, TRBD1 (8 bases). The germline V and J ends were trimmed by 0 bases and 10 bases, with 19 bases remaining between them. The CDR3 sequence is 16 residues long. CDR1 is SGHDN and CDR2 is FVKESK in the germline V gene. The CDR3 bases are TGTGCCAGCAGCCAAGACCTTCCAGGGGGCGGGGGAGAGCAGTTCTTC. The encoded protein is CASSQDLPGGGGEQFF.

The chain has TRBV20-1 and TRBJ2-7; tentatively, D is TRBD1 (6 bases). The V gene lost 5 bases and the J gene lost 4 bases, with 9 bases spanning the gap. The germline CDR1 and CDR2 sequences are DFQATT and SNEGSKA (reference sequence). There are 11 residues in the CDR3. In DNA form, the CDR3 reads TGCAGTGCTCGAGGGGGTTACGAGCAGTACTTC. The encoded protein is CSARGGYEQYF.

CDR3 residues: CSVVRPGGPTNYGYTF. For the CDR3, the DNA is TGCAGCGTTGTCAGGCCAGGGGGGCCTACGAACTATGGCTACACCTTC. The V gene is TRBV29-1, the J gene TRBJ1-2; 7 bases line up with TRBD1. V lost 4 bases, J lost 2 bases, and 13 bases stayed unmatched. Looked up from germline, CDR1 is SQVTM and CDR2 is ANQGSEA. The CDR3 covers 16 residues.

This chain joins TRBV5-5 and TRBJ2-7, with D possibly matching TRBD2 (5 bases). Germline V gene sequence: CDR1 SGHKS, CDR2 YYEKEE (reference sequence). CDR3 length equals 15 residues. Trimming stripped 1 base from V and 7 bases from J, with 18 bases between. The CDR3 region has the DNA TGTGCCAGCAGCTTGTCTCCACATAGCGTGGGTGAGCAGTACTTC. This sequence encodes CASSLSPHSVGEQYF.

This chain joins TRBV5-1 and TRBJ2-5; TRBD1 or TRBD2 may be the D gene (5 bases each). The CDR3 runs to 14 residues. CDR1 and CDR2 (germline): SGHRS, YFSETQ. The ends were cut back, 4 bases at V and 6 bases at J, with 16 bases in the middle. In DNA, the CDR3 is TGCGCCAGCAGCATTGGGACCGCGCCAAAGACCCAGTACTTC. Translation gives CASSIGTAPKTQYF.

This clone has a single count. The chain links TRBV19 to TRBJ2-2, with TRBD1 matching over 9 bases. CDR3 size: 14 residues. The V gene's germline CDR1 is LNHDA and CDR2 SQIVND (reference sequence). V lost 5 bases and J lost 4; bases outside the gene matches: 2. The CDR3 bases are TGTGCCAGTAGTTCGACAGGGGGCACCGGGGAGCTGTTTTTT. This codes for CASSSTGGTGELFF.

J is TRBJ1-5 and V is TRBV6-5; D remains unclear. V shed 10 bases and J shed 6 bases, with 13 bases lying between them. The CDR3 totals 12 residues. The germline V gene encodes CDR1 MNHEY and CDR2 SVGAGI. CDR3 residues: CATMKAGQPQHF. For the CDR3, the DNA is TGTGCCACCATGAAGGCCGGTCAGCCCCAGCATTTT.

The chain links TRBV5-1 to TRBJ2-2; weak D call: TRBD1 (6 bases). The CDR3 loop spans 15 amino acids. Germline V lookup: CDR1 SGHRS, CDR2 YFSETQ. V shed 4 bases and J shed 4 bases, with 14 bases lying between them. DNA for the CDR3: TGCGCCAGCAGCCCCATGGACAGTCTCACCGGGGAGCTGTTTTTT. Protein product: CASSPMDSLTGELFF.

This rearrangement joins TRBV12-5 to TRBJ1-3, with D possibly TRBD1 on 6 matching bases. CDR3 size: 14 residues. CDR1 and CDR2 from the germline V gene are LGHNT and FRNRAP. Trimming removed 6 bases from V and 0 bases from J, with 9 bases in between. CDR3 amino acids: CASGRGASGNTIYF. CDR3 DNA sequence: TGTGCTAGTGGCCGGGGGGCCTCTGGAAACACCATATATTTT.